The clone carrying this T cell receptor beta chain has only a few counts. No antigen is known for it. J lost 7 bases, V lost 2 bases, and 13 bases had no gene match. The CDR3 extends over 17 amino acids. Germline CDR1 and CDR2: MGHDK and SYGVNS. The data were obtained in a study of cytomegalovirus exposure and HLA in healthy donors. Whole-study results and caveats: It was approximately 150 TCR beta chains that were listed as cytomegalovirus-associated.

This PCR relied on a set of 60 Vbeta primers and 13 Jbeta primers. TCRdb's copy holds only in-frame clones and misses some; the assay was immunoSEQ multiplex PCR. The table has 130,000 to 150,000 clones, around 82% seen once. The sequenced sample consisted of PBMCs. The chain carries TRBV25-1 and TRBJ1-4; 7 bases fit TRBD1. This clonotype was obtained from a woman between 18 and 29 years old in good health and CMV-seropositive. The CDR3 is CASSEKEGAVVGEKLFF. DNA of the CDR3: TGTGCCAGCAGTGAAAAGGAGGGGGCGGTCGTTGGTGAAAAACTGTTTTTT.